One sample yielded the 26 T cell receptor beta chains listed below, sequenced in a study of regulatory T cells in long-lasting Graves disease. Time point indicated: newly diagnosed GD, antithyroid drugs for less than 3 months. RNA from PBMCs was the source of the TCR library. Arm-PCR with iRepertoire HTBI primers amplified the CDR3 regions for these TCR beta libraries. TCRdb reprocessed the multiplex PCR reads via MiXCR and lists one record per CDR3 protein. The sample includes 200,000 to 250,000 distinct CDR3 sequences, around 17% of them seen just once. Sequences were derived from peripheral blood mononuclear cells (PBMCs), sampled at new diagnosis, from a patient treated with antithyroid drugs. The receptors stem from a female donor with Graves disease.

This clonotype has a count of ten or more. The chain's CDR3 is CASSNVGFRNQPQHF. As DNA, the CDR3 is TGTGCCAGTAGTAACGTGGGTTTTAGGAATCAGCCCCAGCATTTT. The chain joins TRBV19 to TRBJ1-5, with D hard to call. CDR1 and CDR2 from the germline V gene are LNHDA and SQIVND (reference sequence). This CDR3 comprises 15 residues. V lost 4 bases and J lost 4, with 14 bases in between.

This clonotype was seen many times. CDR3 nucleotides: TGTGCCAGCACCTCCACTGGGCCCCTCTCCGGAAAACTGTTTTTT. It codes for CASTSTGPLSGKLFF. The chain has TRBV2 and TRBJ1-4, with D hard to call. V lost 7 bases, J lost 10 bases, and 22 bases lay in between. The CDR3 is 15 residues long. The germline V gene has CDR1 SNHLY and CDR2 FYNNEI.

This clonotype was seen many times. V is TRBV11-3 and J is TRBJ1-3; unclear D gene. V lost 4 bases and J 8 bases, leaving 6 bases between the germline ends. The length of the CDR3 is 11 residues. CDR1 SGHNT and CDR2 YENEEA come from the germline V gene. The CDR3 DNA reads TGTGCCAGCAGCTCCCTGGACACCATATATTTT. It yields the protein CASSSLDTIYF.

As regards this clonotype: A far larger clone is one nucleotide away, so this likely arose from a read error. This rearrangement joins TRBV2 to TRBJ1-1; tentative D call: TRBD1 (5 bases). The germline V gene encodes CDR1 SNHLY and CDR2 FYNNEI. The CDR3 runs 14 residues. CDR3 amino acids: CASSSLTENAEAFF. In DNA, the CDR3 is TGTGCCAGCAGCTCGCTGACAGAGAACGCTGAAGCTTTCTTT.

This clonotype was counted ten times or more. The chain recombines TRBV18 with TRBJ2-1; 9 nucleotides match TRBD2. Germline trimming cut 2 bases from V and 5 bases from J; bases unmatched to any gene: 4. Germline V gives CDR1 KGHSH, CDR2 LQKENI. The CDR3 extends over 15 amino acids. CDR3 protein: CASSPGASGNNEQFF. CDR3 sequence (DNA): TGTGCCAGCTCACCAGGGGCTAGCGGGAACAATGAGCAGTTCTTC.

This clonotype has a count of ten or more. This chain links TRBV6-1 with TRBJ2-5; 8 positions match TRBD1. The CDR3 runs to 14 residues. Per germline, CDR1 MNHNS and CDR2 SASEGT. V lost 4 bases and J lost 5; bases outside the gene matches: 6. The chain's CDR3 is CASSVDRGTETQYF. In nucleotides, the CDR3 is TGTGCCAGCAGTGTCGACAGGGGAACGGAGACCCAGTACTTC.

Many counts were recorded for this clonotype. This sequence joins TRBV5-5 and TRBJ1-1, with D perhaps matching TRBD1 (5 bases). The germline CDR1 and CDR2 sequences are SGHKS and YYEKEE (reference sequence). The V gene lost 4 bases and the J gene lost 2 bases, with 12 bases spanning the gap. CDR3 length equals 14 residues. The CDR3 loop is CASSGQGRNTEAFF. CDR3 DNA sequence: TGTGCCAGCAGCGGGCAGGGTCGTAACACTGAAGCTTTCTTT.

The chain has TRBV12-3 or TRBV12-4 and TRBJ2-2, with a possible D match to TRBD2 (6 bases). The CDR3 is made up of 13 amino acids. With 4 bases removed from V and 5 bases from J, the gap between germline ends came to 8 bases. CDR3 sequence: CASSWDFTGELFF. The CDR3 nucleotides read TGTGCCAGCAGTTGGGACTTTACCGGGGAGCTGTTTTTT.

The V and J genes are TRBV6-9 and TRBJ2-5; D tentatively fits TRBD1 or TRBD2 (6 bases each). The ends were cut back, 2 bases at V and 5 bases at J, with 18 bases in the middle. This CDR3 contains 16 residues. Germline CDR1 MNHGY, CDR2 SVAAGI. CDR3 residues: CASSYGFGGAGETQYF. CDR3 DNA: TGTGCCAGCAGTTATGGATTCGGGGGCGCGGGGGAGACCCAGTACTTC.

This clonotype was observed at least ten times. The chain carries TRBV6-2 or TRBV6-3 and TRBJ2-5; 7 positions match TRBD1. Germline CDR1 MNHEY, CDR2 SVGEGT. The CDR3 runs to 14 residues. V was clipped by 6 bases and J by 5 bases; unmatched bases: 9. The CDR3 nucleotides are TGTGCCAGCAGCGGAAAGACAGGGTTGGAGACCCAGTACTTC. Residues: CASSGKTGLETQYF.

This clonotype occurred a few times. V is TRBV5-1 and J is TRBJ1-1, with D perhaps matching TRBD1 (5 bases). CDR3 length equals 14 residues. Germline assignment: CDR1 SGHRS and CDR2 YFSETQ. Trimming stripped 3 bases from V and 5 bases from J, with 14 bases between. This chain's CDR3 is CASSWDLGGTEAFF. CDR3 DNA: TGCGCCAGCAGCTGGGACCTAGGTGGTACTGAAGCTTTCTTT.

This clonotype was observed many times. The V gene is TRBV2, the J gene TRBJ2-5; D is undetermined. Trimming shortened V by 4 bases and J by 5 bases, and 11 bases separated the two germline ends. The CDR3 is made up of 13 amino acids. CDR1 and CDR2 from the germline V gene are SNHLY and FYNNEI. CDR3 in DNA: TGTGCCAGCAGTGCCCAAATAGGGGAGACCCAGTACTTC. This gives the protein CASSAQIGETQYF.

Worth noting for this clonotype: The likely explanation is a read error, given a far larger clone one base away. The V gene is TRBV15, the J gene TRBJ2-7; 8 nucleotides align to TRBD2. The CDR3 extends over 17 amino acids. Germline V gene sequence: CDR1 LNHNV, CDR2 YYDKDF (reference sequence). The J segment lost 7 bases and the V segment lost 3 bases, leaving 17 bases of the junction unmatched. CDR3 residues: CATSREASGRSYNEQYF. CDR3 in DNA: TGTGCCACCAGCAGGGAAGCCAGCGGGAGATCCTACAATGAGCAGTACTTC.

This clonotype was detected ten times or more. V gene TRBV10-3 combines with J gene TRBJ2-5; no clear D. V lost 0 bases, J lost 5 bases, and 4 bases lay in between. The germline V gene encodes CDR1 ENHRY and CDR2 SYGVKD. This CDR3 contains 12 residues. The CDR3 here is CAISESGETQYF. The CDR3 coding sequence is TGTGCCATCAGTGAGTCAGGGGAGACCCAGTACTTC.

This clonotype appeared once. This chain connects TRBV11-3 to TRBJ2-5, with TRBD2 identical over 8 bases. CDR1 is SGHNT, CDR2 YENEEA, per germline. V lost 5 bases, J lost 3 bases, and 8 bases stayed unmatched. The length of the CDR3 is 15 residues. For the CDR3, the DNA is TGTGCCAGCAGCCGTGCCGGGACTAGAGAAGAGACCCAGTACTTC. Translated, it gives CASSRAGTREETQYF.

This clonotype was counted ten times or more. The CDR3 loop reads CSARGGAWETQYF. The CDR3 nucleotides are TGCAGTGCTAGAGGGGGCGCATGGGAGACCCAGTACTTC. The genes are TRBV20-1 and TRBJ2-5; TRBD1 is a possible D gene (5 bases). The CDR3 extends over 13 amino acids. Germline V gene data show CDR1 as DFQATT and CDR2 as SNEGSKA (reference sequence). V was cut by 1 base and J by 5 bases, with 11 bases left in between.

This clonotype has ten or more counts. CDR3 protein: CASSSPGGREQYF. The CDR3 region has the DNA TGTGCCAGCAGCTCCCCTGGGGGGCGCGAGCAGTACTTC. The chain has TRBV6-2 or TRBV6-3 and TRBJ2-7; D may correspond to TRBD1 or TRBD2 (6 bases each). Per the germline V gene, CDR1 is MNHEY and CDR2 is SVGEGT. V was clipped by 6 bases and J by 6 bases, with 15 bases between them. This CDR3 is built from 13 residues.

This clonotype was detected a few times. V gene TRBV29-1 combines with J gene TRBJ1-1, with 10 bases identical to TRBD1. Germline loops: CDR1 SQVTM, CDR2 ANQGSEA. With V trimmed by 7 bases and J by 1 base, 6 bases remained unmatched. This CDR3 spans 14 amino acids. In DNA form, the CDR3 reads TGCAGCGGTGGGACAGGGGCGGGGAACACTGAAGCTTTCTTT. Its protein product is CSGGTGAGNTEAFF.

This clonotype was seen repeatedly, ten times or more. This chain joins TRBV10-3 and TRBJ1-4, with D possibly TRBD1 on 6 matching bases. Germline V gives CDR1 ENHRY, CDR2 SYGVKD. This CDR3 is built from 14 residues. V lost 5 bases and J 6 bases, leaving 13 bases between the germline ends. The CDR3 loop reads CAISTGREHEKLFF. The CDR3 DNA reads TGTGCCATCAGTACAGGGAGGGAACATGAAAAACTGTTTTTT.

This clonotype came up many times. The chain joins TRBV20-1 to TRBJ1-1; maybe TRBD1 (6 bases). CDR3 length: 14 amino acids. The V end was cut by 3 bases, the J end by 0 bases, with 11 bases between. Germline lookup yields CDR1 DFQATT and CDR2 SNEGSKA (reference sequence). The CDR3 region is CSASPGAVNTEAFF. In nucleotides, the CDR3 is TGCAGTGCTAGCCCAGGGGCGGTGAACACTGAAGCTTTCTTT.

This clonotype has a count of ten or more. J is TRBJ1-2 and V is TRBV15, with unresolved D. Trimming removed 5 bases at V and 0 bases at J, with 10 bases between. The CDR3 spans 14 residues. CDR1 and CDR2 from the germline V gene are LNHNV and YYDKDF (reference sequence). The CDR3: CATSLTVTNYGYTF. CDR3 in DNA: TGTGCCACCAGCCTAACAGTAACTAACTATGGCTACACCTTC.

This clonotype was counted many times. This chain joins TRBV28 and TRBJ2-2, with D perhaps matching TRBD2 (7 bases). Deletions cut 2 bases from V and 4 bases from J, with 8 bases between. The CDR3 has 14 residues. Germline CDR1 is MDHEN and CDR2 is SYDVKM. The CDR3 region has the DNA TGTGCCAGCAGTTTAAGGGGGGGCACCGGGGAGCTGTTTTTT. It is translated as CASSLRGGTGELFF.

The V gene is TRBV11-2, the J gene TRBJ2-5; D could derive from TRBD1 or TRBD2 (5 bases each). The germline V gene encodes CDR1 SGHAT and CDR2 FQNNGV. With 7 bases removed from V and 5 bases from J, the gap between germline ends came to 17 bases. CDR3 length: 14 amino acids. Here the CDR3 reads CASTLRDLGETQYF. In DNA, the CDR3 is TGTGCCAGCACCCTTAGGGACCTCGGGGAGACCCAGTACTTC.

The gene calls are TRBV18 and TRBJ1-2; no firm D call. Trimming left V 3 bases short and J 3 bases short, with 5 bases between. The germline gives CDR1 KGHSH, CDR2 LQKENI. The CDR3 is 12 residues long. The CDR3 is CASSPSYYGYTF. The DNA for the CDR3 is TGTGCCAGCTCACCCTCTTACTATGGCTACACCTTC.

This clonotype occurred many times. This chain connects TRBV20-1 to TRBJ2-1, with 8 bases that match TRBD2. Per germline, CDR1 DFQATT and CDR2 SNEGSKA (reference sequence). The junction had 8 bases not matched to a gene; V was cut back by 6 bases and J by 4 bases. CDR3 length equals 14 residues. The CDR3 DNA reads TGCAGTGCAGTGAGGACTAGCCCTTACAATGAGCAGTTCTTC. Protein sequence: CSAVRTSPYNEQFF.

The sample holds many counts of this clonotype. The V gene is TRBV27, the J gene TRBJ1-5; TRBD1 is a possible D gene (5 bases). The CDR3 has 15 residues. Trimming took 5 bases from V and 9 from J, leaving 20 bases between them. The V gene's germline CDR1 is MNHEY and CDR2 SMNVEV (reference sequence). Written as DNA, the CDR3 is TGTGCCAGCAGTCCAAACCCGGCAGGGAGCCGGCCCCAGCATTTT. Its translation is CASSPNPAGSRPQHF.